This TCR beta chain is from a study of T cells in Graves' hyperthyroidism and ophthalmopathy. Study-wide points: Separation of ophthalmopathy from stable hyperthyroidism was achieved by a 13 V-J model.

Researchers barred patients who had uncontrolled infection, other autoimmune disease, pregnancy or lactation. Clinical symptoms, serum thyroxine, TRAb, thyroid ultrasound and orbital computed tomography informed diagnoses. Remarks on this clonotype: The antigen remains undetermined.

RNA transcripts served as the template for amplifying TCR beta CDR3 regions. Primed by the HTBI set, a first-round RT-PCR was run on the TCR CDR3. TCRdb reanalysed the multiplex PCR reads using MiXCR and keeps one entry per CDR3 protein. The table records 490,000 or so distinct CDR3 sequences, 46% of them present only once. The receptor was isolated from an adult woman with Graves' disease, either hyperthyroidism or ophthalmopathy (not recorded which). The sample was peripheral blood or thyroid tissue (not recorded which).

In DNA, the CDR3 is TGCAGCGTTCGAGGGGTTAATGAAAAACTGTTTTTT. Residues: CSVRGVNEKLFF. V and J are TRBV29-1 and TRBJ1-4, with D maybe TRBD1 (5 bases). The V end was cut by 5 bases, the J end by 4 bases, with 8 bases between. The CDR3 sequence is 12 residues long. CDR1 is SQVTM and CDR2 is ANQGSEA in the germline V gene.